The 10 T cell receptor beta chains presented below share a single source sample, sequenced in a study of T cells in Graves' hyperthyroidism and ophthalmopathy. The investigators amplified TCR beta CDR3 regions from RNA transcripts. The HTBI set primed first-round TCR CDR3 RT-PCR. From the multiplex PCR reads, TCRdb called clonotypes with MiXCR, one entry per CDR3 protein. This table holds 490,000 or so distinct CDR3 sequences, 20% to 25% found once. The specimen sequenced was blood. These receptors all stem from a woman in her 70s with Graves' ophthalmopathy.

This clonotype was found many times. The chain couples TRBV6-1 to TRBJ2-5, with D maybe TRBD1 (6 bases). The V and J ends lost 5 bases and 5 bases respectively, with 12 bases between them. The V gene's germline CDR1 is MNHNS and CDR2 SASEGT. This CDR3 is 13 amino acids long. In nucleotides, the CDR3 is TGTGCCAGCAGTTTCCAGGGGAGTGAGACCCAGTACTTC. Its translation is CASSFQGSETQYF.

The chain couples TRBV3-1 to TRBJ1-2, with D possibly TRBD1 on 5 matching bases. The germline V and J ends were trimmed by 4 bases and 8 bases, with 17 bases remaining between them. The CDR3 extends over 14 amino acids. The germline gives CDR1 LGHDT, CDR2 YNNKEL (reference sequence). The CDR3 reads CASSLNGQGGGYTF. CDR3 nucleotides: TGTGCCAGCAGCCTGAATGGGCAGGGAGGAGGCTACACCTTC.

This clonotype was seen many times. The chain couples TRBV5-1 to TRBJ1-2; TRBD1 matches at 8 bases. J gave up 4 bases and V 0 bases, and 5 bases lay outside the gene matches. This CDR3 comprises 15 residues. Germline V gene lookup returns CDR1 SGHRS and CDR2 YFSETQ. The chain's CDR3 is CASSLADRGSYGYTF. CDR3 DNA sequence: TGCGCCAGCAGCTTGGCCGACAGGGGATCCTATGGCTACACCTTC.

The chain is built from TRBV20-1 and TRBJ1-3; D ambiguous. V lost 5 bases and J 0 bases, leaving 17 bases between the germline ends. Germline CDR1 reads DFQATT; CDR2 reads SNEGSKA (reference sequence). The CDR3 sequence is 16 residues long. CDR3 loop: CSARPGGTSSGNTIYF. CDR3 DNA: TGCAGTGCTCGGCCGGGAGGCACGAGCTCTGGAAACACCATATATTTT.

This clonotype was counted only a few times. The CDR3 is CSAGLADVFNEQFF. The CDR3 DNA reads TGCAGTGCAGGACTAGCGGACGTCTTTAATGAGCAGTTCTTC. The chain employs TRBV20-1 and TRBJ2-1; 10 nucleotides line up with TRBD2. With 6 bases clipped from V and 7 bases from J, the junction kept 9 bases outside the gene matches. The CDR3 covers 14 residues. In germline, CDR1 is DFQATT, CDR2 SNEGSKA (reference sequence).

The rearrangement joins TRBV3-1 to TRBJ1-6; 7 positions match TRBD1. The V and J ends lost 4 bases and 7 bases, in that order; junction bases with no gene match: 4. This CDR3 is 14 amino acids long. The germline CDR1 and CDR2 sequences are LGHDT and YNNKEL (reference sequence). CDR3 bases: TGTGCCAGCAGCCGACAGGGACCGAATTCACCCCTCCACTTT. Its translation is CASSRQGPNSPLHF.

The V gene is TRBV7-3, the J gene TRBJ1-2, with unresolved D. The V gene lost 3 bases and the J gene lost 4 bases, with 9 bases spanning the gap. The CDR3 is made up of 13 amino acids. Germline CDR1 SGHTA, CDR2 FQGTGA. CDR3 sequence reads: CASSFQTSYGYTF. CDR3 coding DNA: TGTGCCAGCAGCTTCCAAACCTCCTATGGCTACACCTTC.

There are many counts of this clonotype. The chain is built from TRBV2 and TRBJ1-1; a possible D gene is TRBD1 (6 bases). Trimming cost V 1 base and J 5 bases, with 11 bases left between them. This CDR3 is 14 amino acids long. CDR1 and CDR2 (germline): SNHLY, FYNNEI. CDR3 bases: TGTGCCAGCAGTGAAGGGGGGCCCATTACTGAAGCTTTCTTT. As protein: CASSEGGPITEAFF.

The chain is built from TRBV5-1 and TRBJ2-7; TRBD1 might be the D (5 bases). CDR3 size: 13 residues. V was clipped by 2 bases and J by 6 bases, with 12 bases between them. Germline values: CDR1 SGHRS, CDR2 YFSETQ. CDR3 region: CASSFREIAEQYF. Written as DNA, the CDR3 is TGCGCCAGCAGCTTCAGGGAAATAGCCGAGCAGTACTTC. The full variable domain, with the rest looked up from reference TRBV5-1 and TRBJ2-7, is KAGVTQTPRYLIKTRGQQVTLSCSPISGHRSVSWYQQTPGQGLQFLFEYFSETQRNKGNFPGRFSGRQFSNSRSEMNVSTLELGDSALYLCASSFREIAEQYFGPGTRLTVT.

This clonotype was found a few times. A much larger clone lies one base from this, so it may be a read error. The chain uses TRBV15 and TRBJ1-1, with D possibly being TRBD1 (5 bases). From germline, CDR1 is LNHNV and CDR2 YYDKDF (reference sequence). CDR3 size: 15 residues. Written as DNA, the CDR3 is TGTGCCACCAGCTCTCAGGGCGGGAAACTCACTGAAGCTTCCTTT. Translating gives CATSSQGGKLTEASF.